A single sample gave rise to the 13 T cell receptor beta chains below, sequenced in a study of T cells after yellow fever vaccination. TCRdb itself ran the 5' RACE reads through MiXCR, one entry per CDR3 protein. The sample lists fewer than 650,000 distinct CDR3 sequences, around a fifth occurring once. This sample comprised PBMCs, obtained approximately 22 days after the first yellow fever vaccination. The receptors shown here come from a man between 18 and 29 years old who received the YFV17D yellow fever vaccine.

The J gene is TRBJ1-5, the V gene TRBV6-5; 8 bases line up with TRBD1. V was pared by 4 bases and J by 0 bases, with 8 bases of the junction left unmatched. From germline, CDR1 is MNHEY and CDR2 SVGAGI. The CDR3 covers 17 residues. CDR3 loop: CASSFRGQGGSNQPQHF. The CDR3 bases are TGTGCCAGCAGTTTTCGCGGACAGGGTGGTAGCAATCAGCCCCAGCATTTT.

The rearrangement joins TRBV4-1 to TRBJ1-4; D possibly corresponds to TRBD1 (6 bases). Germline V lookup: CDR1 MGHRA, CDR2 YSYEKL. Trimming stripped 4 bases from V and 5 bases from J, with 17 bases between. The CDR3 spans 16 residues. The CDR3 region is CASSRARTERNEKLFF. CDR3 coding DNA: TGCGCCAGCAGCCGAGCACGGACAGAGCGAAATGAAAAACTGTTTTTT.

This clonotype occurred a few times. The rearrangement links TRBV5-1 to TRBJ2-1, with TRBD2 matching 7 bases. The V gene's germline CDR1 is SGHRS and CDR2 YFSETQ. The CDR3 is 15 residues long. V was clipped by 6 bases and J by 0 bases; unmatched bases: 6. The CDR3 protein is CASTLRDYSYNEQFF. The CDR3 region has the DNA TGCGCCAGCACCCTCCGGGACTACTCCTACAATGAGCAGTTCTTC.

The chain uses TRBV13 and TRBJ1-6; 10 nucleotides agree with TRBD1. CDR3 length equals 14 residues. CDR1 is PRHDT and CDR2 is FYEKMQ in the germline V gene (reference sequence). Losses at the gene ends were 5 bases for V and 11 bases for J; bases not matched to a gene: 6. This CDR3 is CASSPGQGVAPLHF. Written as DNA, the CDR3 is TGTGCCAGCAGCCCAGGACAGGGGGTTGCACCCCTCCACTTT. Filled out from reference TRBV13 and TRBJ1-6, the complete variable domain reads AAGVIQSPRHLIKEKRETATLKCYPIPRHDTVYWYQQGPGQDPQFLISFYEKMQSDKGSIPDRFSAQQFSDYHSELNMSSLELGDSALYFCASSPGQGVAPLHFGNGTRLTVT.

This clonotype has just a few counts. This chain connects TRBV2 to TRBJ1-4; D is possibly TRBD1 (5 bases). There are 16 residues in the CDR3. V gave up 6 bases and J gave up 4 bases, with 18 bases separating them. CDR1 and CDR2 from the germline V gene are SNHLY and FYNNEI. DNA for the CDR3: TGTGCCAGCAGAGGGACCCGAGGGGCGATTAATGAAAAACTGTTTTTT. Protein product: CASRGTRGAINEKLFF.

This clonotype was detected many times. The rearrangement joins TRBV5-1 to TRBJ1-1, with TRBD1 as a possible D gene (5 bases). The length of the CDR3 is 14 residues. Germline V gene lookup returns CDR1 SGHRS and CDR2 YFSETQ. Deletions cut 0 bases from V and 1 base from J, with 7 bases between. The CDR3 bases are TGCGCCAGCAGCTTGGGGGACCGGAACACTGAAGCTTTCTTT. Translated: CASSLGDRNTEAFF.

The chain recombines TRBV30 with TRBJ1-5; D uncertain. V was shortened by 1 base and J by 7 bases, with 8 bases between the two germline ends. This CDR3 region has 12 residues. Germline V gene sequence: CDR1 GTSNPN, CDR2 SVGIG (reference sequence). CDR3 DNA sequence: TGTGCCTGGAGTGGGGGAGCCCAGCCCCAGCATTTT. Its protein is CAWSGGAQPQHF.

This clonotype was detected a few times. The CDR3 DNA reads as TGTGCCAGCAGCGTTGGGGGACCCAATGAGCAGTTCTTC. This encodes CASSVGGPNEQFF. V usage is TRBV13 and J usage is TRBJ2-1; D is perhaps TRBD1 or TRBD2 (5 bases each). Per the germline V gene, CDR1 is PRHDT and CDR2 is FYEKMQ (reference sequence). The CDR3 spans 13 residues. V gave up 5 bases and J gave up 6 bases, with 11 bases separating them.

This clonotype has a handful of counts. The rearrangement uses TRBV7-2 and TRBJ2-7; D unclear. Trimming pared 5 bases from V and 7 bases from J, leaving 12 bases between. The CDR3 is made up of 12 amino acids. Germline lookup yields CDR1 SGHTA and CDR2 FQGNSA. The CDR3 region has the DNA TGTGCCAGCAGCACGAGAGTGGGAGAGCAGTACTTC. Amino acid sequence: CASSTRVGEQYF.

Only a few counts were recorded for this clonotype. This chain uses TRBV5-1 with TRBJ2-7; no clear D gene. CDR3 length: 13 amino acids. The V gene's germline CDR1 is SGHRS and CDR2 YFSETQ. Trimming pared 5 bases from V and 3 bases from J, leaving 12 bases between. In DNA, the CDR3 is TGCGCCAGCAGGAAGGACGGGTTCTACGAGCAGTACGTC. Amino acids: CASRKDGFYEQYV.

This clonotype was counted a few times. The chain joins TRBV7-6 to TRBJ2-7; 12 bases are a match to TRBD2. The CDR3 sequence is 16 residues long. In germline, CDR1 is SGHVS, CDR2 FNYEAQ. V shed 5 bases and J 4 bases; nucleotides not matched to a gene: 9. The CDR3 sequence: CASSPLSSGGDYEQYF. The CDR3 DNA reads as TGTGCCAGCAGCCCCCTTTCTAGCGGGGGGGATTACGAGCAGTACTTC. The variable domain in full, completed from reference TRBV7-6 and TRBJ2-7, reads GAGVSQSPRYKVTKRGQDVALRCDPISGHVSLYWYRQALGQGPEFLTYFNYEAQQDKSGLPNDRFSAERPEGSISTLTIQRTEQRDSAMYRCASSPLSSGGDYEQYFGPGTRLTVT.

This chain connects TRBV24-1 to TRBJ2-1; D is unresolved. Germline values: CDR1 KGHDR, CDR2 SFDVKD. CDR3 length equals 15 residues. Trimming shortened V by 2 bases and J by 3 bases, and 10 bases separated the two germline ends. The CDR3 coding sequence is TGTGCCACCAGTGATTCTAGTGTCTACTACAATGAGCAGTTCTTC. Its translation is CATSDSSVYYNEQFF.

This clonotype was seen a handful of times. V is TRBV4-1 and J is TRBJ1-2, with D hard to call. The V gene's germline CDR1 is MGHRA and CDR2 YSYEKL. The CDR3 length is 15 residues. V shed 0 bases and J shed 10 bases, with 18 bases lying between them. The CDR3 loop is CASSQDRSSAYFYTF. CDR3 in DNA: TGCGCCAGCAGCCAAGATAGGTCTTCAGCCTACTTCTACACCTTC.